This TCR beta chain was retrieved from a study of T cells after posttransplantation cyclophosphamide. Study-level points and caveats: Later post-transplant blood repertoires were often dominated by donor CD8+ memory clones. Recipient CMV seropositivity and CMV reactivation strongly tracked TRB clonality.

As concerns this clone: The target antigen is unknown.

Between the trimmed V and J ends, which lost 7 bases and 4 bases, there was a span of 11 bases. There are 13 residues in the CDR3. The germline CDR1 and CDR2 sequences are SGHRS and YFSETQ. TCRdb's copy holds only in-frame clones and misses some; the assay was immunoSEQ multiplex PCR. This sample includes roughly 35,000 clones with no singletons; its ten biggest clones take up roughly 1.3%. J is TRBJ2-2 and V is TRBV5-1; perhaps TRBD2 as D (5 bases). This TCR was recovered from a girl between 5 and 17 years old in good health, CMV-negative, and a related stem cell transplant donor. The sequenced sample consisted of PBMCs. CDR3 protein: CASGLLLTGELFF. The CDR3 nucleotides read TGCGCCAGCGGACTGCTTCTCACCGGGGAGCTGTTTTTT.